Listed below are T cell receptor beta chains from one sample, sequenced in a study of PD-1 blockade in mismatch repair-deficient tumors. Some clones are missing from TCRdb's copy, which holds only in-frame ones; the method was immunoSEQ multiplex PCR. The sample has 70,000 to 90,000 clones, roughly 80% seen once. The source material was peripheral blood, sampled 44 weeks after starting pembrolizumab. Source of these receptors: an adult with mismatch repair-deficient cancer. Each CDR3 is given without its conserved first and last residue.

CDR3 protein: ATKTGNEETQY
V gene: TRBV7-9

CDR3 protein: ASSPGLGSYEQY
V gene: TRBV6-6

CDR3 protein: ASSLMRVGYTEAF
V gene: TRBV27

CDR3 protein: ASSYTPRDLDGYT
V gene: TRBV6-5

CDR3 protein: ASSRQDTDTQY
V gene: TRBV6-5

CDR3 protein: ASSRQGSYEQY
V gene: TRBV6-5

CDR3 protein: ASSLAIVSTGGRNTEAF
V gene: TRBV7-8

CDR3 protein: ASSQGQNQPQH
V gene: TRBV27

CDR3 protein: ASSYRTVNTGELF
V gene: TRBV6-5

CDR3 protein: ASRRGRNTEAF
V gene: TRBV5-4

CDR3 protein: ASSPWTSGSNEQF
V gene: TRBV9

CDR3 protein: ASSYRLAGASYEQY
V gene: TRBV7-2

CDR3 protein: ATSRDKGDGNTIY
V gene: TRBV15

CDR3 protein: ASSPTLAGGPRELF
V gene: TRBV5-1

CDR3 protein: ASSIQVGQPQH
V gene: TRBV19

CDR3 protein: ASSPGGGRINTGELF
V gene: TRBV5-5

CDR3 protein: ASSFKGGGTDTQY
V gene: TRBV5-1

CDR3 protein: ASSLDRTSGYEQY
V gene: TRBV7-2

CDR3 protein: AMNEETDTQY
V gene: TRBV5-4

CDR3 protein: ASSQERTLTQY
V gene: TRBV14

CDR3 protein: ASRIGVILTEAF
V gene: TRBV6-1

CDR3 protein: ASSQTGQGEKLF
V gene: TRBV27